The following is a T cell receptor beta chain sequence with its context. Its antigen is undetermined. This sample was included in a study of beta chain features in type 1 diabetes. Trimming took 4 bases from V and 6 from J; bases not matched to a gene: 11. CDR1 and CDR2 from the germline V gene are SGHRS and YFSETQ. This CDR3 is 15 amino acids long. Study-wide results and caveats: When VDJ junctions were examined, type 1 diabetes patients showed fewer insertions and more deletions. Naive, central memory and regulatory TCRB repertoires appeared more similar among patients than healthy donors. PCR might preferentially amplify shorter templates, equally in patients and controls.

The whole isolated RNA underwent reverse transcription, so sequencing captured expressed TCRB transcripts. TCRdb's table, derived via immunoSEQ multiplex PCR, lists solely in-frame clones and lacks some. Of under 500,000 clones in the sample, about 29% were seen once. This chain connects TRBV5-1 to TRBJ2-7; TRBD1 matches 9 bases. The receptor was isolated from a man aged 18 to 30 in good health. Sequencing used naive CD4+ T cells from blood. CDR3 residues: CASSRGQGNDLEQYF. The CDR3 DNA sequence: TGCGCCAGCAGCCGGGGACAGGGAAATGATCTCGAGCAGTACTTC.